The 21 T cell receptor beta chains in this list originate from one sample, sequenced in a study of T cells expressing NK-cell markers. With the 5' RACE reads reprocessed, TCRdb shows one record per CDR3 protein and no DNA. Listed are about 390,000 distinct CDR3 sequences; roughly 10% falls within the top ten. Sequenced sample: blood T cells: a sorted CD56 or NKG2C T cell subset, CD4+ or CD8+ T cells, or bulk PBMC T cells (not recorded which). Source of these receptors: a woman aged 50 to 65 in good health.

This chain uses TRBV5-6 with TRBJ2-1; TCRdb picks TRBD1, but there is no DNA to check that call. In germline, CDR1 is SGHDT, CDR2 YYEEEE. The length of the CDR3 is 14 residues. CDR3: CASSLGAGDNEQFF.

The CDR3 is CSVEDRQGLAISPQFF. The chain links TRBV29-1 to TRBJ2-1; the D gene TCRdb calls, TRBD2, cannot be checked with no DNA. The V gene's germline CDR1 is SQVTM and CDR2 ANQGSEA. CDR3 length: 16 amino acids.

CDR3 amino acids: CASRALGAFNSPLHF. This chain links TRBV2 with TRBJ1-6; TCRdb reports TRBD1, a call that lacks DNA to check it against. The CDR3 is 15 residues long. Per the germline V gene, CDR1 is SNHLY and CDR2 is FYNNEI.

The V gene is TRBV24-1, the J gene TRBJ2-3; TCRdb indicates TRBD2, and absent DNA this call remains unverified. CDR3 length equals 16 residues. In germline, CDR1 is KGHDR, CDR2 SFDVKD. This chain's CDR3 is CATSDPSSGKADTQYF.

V usage is TRBV20-1 and J usage is TRBJ2-1. CDR1 DFQATT and CDR2 SNEGSKA come from the germline V gene (reference sequence). This CDR3 is 15 amino acids long. The CDR3 is CSAREYENSYNEQFF.

This rearrangement joins TRBV5-1 to TRBJ2-1; TCRdb calls TRBD1, which cannot be checked without DNA. The V gene's germline CDR1 is SGHRS and CDR2 YFSETQ. The CDR3 loop spans 18 amino acids. This chain's CDR3 is CASSLEPGGPSSYNEQFF.

This rearrangement joins TRBV4-1 to TRBJ2-3. Germline V gene lookup returns CDR1 MGHRA and CDR2 YSYEKL. The CDR3 consists of 16 residues. This CDR3 reads CASSQGDRDPHPTQYF.

The chain couples TRBV5-1 to TRBJ1-1; as DNA is missing, the TRBD1 call by TCRdb cannot be tested. In germline, CDR1 is SGHRS, CDR2 YFSETQ. The CDR3 has 12 amino acids. CDR3 sequence: CASRGENTEAFF. Looking up the rest from reference TRBV5-1 and TRBJ1-1 gives the full variable domain: KAGVTQTPRYLIKTRGQQVTLSCSPISGHRSVSWYQQTPGQGLQFLFEYFSETQRNKGNFPGRFSGRQFSNSRSEMNVSTLELGDSALYLCASRGENTEAFFGQGTRLTVV.

This chain links TRBV4-1 with TRBJ2-2; TCRdb returns TRBD1, unconfirmable since there is no DNA. Looked up from germline, CDR1 is MGHRA and CDR2 is YSYEKL. The CDR3 extends over 18 amino acids. The CDR3 sequence is CASSQGQGLGWYTGELFF.

The V and J genes are TRBV24-1 and TRBJ2-2; the TRBD1 assignment by TCRdb is unverifiable without DNA. CDR1 and CDR2 (germline): KGHDR, SFDVKD. The CDR3 spans 16 residues. This CDR3 is CATSDTGGQNTGELFF.

V is TRBV5-1 and J is TRBJ2-1; the D call from TCRdb, TRBD2, cannot be confirmed without DNA. The CDR3 consists of 16 residues. From germline, CDR1 is SGHRS and CDR2 YFSETQ. CDR3 sequence: CASSPEGKGAYNEQFF.

V is TRBV6-2 or TRBV6-3 and J is TRBJ2-1. From germline, CDR1 is MNHEY and CDR2 SVGEGT. CDR3 size: 11 residues. CDR3 residues: CASTSYNEQFF.

The rearrangement joins TRBV7-3 to TRBJ2-2; without DNA, the TCRdb call of TRBD2 cannot be checked. This CDR3 comprises 15 residues. Per the germline V gene, CDR1 is SGHTA and CDR2 is FQGTGA. CDR3 protein: CASTFLAGAGGELFF.

The chain uses TRBV15 and TRBJ2-6; TCRdb outputs TRBD2, but without DNA this stays unchecked. Germline V lookup: CDR1 LNHNV, CDR2 YYDKDF (reference sequence). The CDR3 loop spans 16 amino acids. The CDR3: CATSRDPVPLANVLTF. The variable domain in full, with the rest retrieved from reference TRBV15 and TRBJ2-6, is DAMVIQNPRYQVTQFGKPVTLSCSQTLNHNVMYWYQQKSSQAPKLLFHYYDKDFNNEADTPDNFQSRRPNTSFCFLDIRSPGLGDTAMYLCATSRDPVPLANVLTFGAGSRLTVL.

The gene calls are TRBV7-9 and TRBJ2-3. The CDR3 runs to 14 residues. CDR1 and CDR2 from the germline V gene are SEHNR and FQNEAQ (reference sequence). The CDR3 region is CASDRSGSTDTQYF.

This sequence joins TRBV24-1 and TRBJ2-1; TCRdb gives TRBD2 as the D gene, but with no DNA this cannot be confirmed. The CDR3 has 17 residues. The V gene's germline CDR1 is KGHDR and CDR2 SFDVKD. The CDR3 loop is CATSDDSGTSFNNEQFF.

V gene TRBV4-2 combines with J gene TRBJ2-2; the TRBD2 assignment by TCRdb is unverifiable without DNA. The CDR3 sequence is 18 residues long. CDR1 is LGHNA and CDR2 is YNFKEQ in the germline V gene. The CDR3 loop is CASSLETSGSHDTGELFF.

The chain is built from TRBV7-9 and TRBJ2-5; no DNA is available, so the TRBD2 call from TCRdb remains unchecked. This CDR3 is 14 amino acids long. Germline-derived CDR1 and CDR2 are SEHNR and FQNEAQ (reference sequence). The CDR3 region is CASSWGLRKEDQYF. Supplemented by reference TRBV7-9 and TRBJ2-5, the full variable domain reads DTGVSQNPRHKITKRGQNVTFRCDPISEHNRLYWYRQTLGQGPEFLTYFQNEAQLEKSRLLSDRFSAERPKGSFSTLEIQRTEQGDSAMYLCASSWGLRKEDQYFGPGTRLLVL.

The chain recombines TRBV7-9 with TRBJ2-5; TCRdb picks TRBD1, but there is no DNA to check that call. The CDR3 has 17 residues. CDR1 SEHNR and CDR2 FQNEAQ come from the germline V gene (reference sequence). CDR3 sequence: CASSLSRTGLLQETQYF.

The V call is TRBV10-2, the J call TRBJ2-7; TCRdb gives TRBD2 as the D gene, but with no DNA this cannot be confirmed. This CDR3 is 16 amino acids long. Germline CDR1 is WSHSY and CDR2 is SAAADI. The CDR3 loop is CASTRLAGGSSYEQYF.

The V call is TRBV12-3 or TRBV12-4, the J call TRBJ2-3; TCRdb reports TRBD2, a call that lacks DNA to check it against. The CDR3 has 14 amino acids. This CDR3 reads CASQIAGATDTQYF.